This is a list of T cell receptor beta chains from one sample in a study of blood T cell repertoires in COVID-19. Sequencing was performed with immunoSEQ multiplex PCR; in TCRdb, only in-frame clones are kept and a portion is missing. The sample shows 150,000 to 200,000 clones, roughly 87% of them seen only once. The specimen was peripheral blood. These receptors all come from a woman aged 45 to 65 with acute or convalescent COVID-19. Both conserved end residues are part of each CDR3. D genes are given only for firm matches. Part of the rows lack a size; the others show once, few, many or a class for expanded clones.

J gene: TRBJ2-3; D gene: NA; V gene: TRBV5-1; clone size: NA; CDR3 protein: CASTGEADTQYF; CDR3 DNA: TGCGCCAGCACCGGTGAGGCAGATACGCAGTATTTT
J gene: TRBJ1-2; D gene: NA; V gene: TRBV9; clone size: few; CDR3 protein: CASSGTGGIYGYTF; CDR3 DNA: TGTGCCAGCAGCGGCACCGGCGGCATCTATGGCTACACCTTC
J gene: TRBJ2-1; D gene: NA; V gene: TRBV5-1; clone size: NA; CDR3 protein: CASSLARNEQFF; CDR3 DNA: TGCGCCAGCAGCTTGGCCAGGAATGAGCAGTTCTTC
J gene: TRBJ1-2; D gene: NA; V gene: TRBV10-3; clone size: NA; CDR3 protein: CAISPGRGSDGYTF; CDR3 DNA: TGTGCCATCAGCCCTGGCAGGGGAAGTGATGGCTACACCTTC
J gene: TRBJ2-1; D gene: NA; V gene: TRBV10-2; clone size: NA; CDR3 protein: CASRVAASSYNEQFF; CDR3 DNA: TGCGCCAGCAGGGTAGCGGCCAGCTCCTACAATGAGCAGTTCTTC
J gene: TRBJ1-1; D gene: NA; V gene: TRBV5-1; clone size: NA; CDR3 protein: CASSAGMAAEAFF; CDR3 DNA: TGCGCCAGCAGCGCGGGCATGGCGGCTGAAGCTTTCTTT
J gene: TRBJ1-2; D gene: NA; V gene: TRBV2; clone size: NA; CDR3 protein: CASSEGGANYGYTF; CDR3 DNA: TGTGCCAGCAGTGAGGGGGGGGCTAACTATGGCTACACCTTC
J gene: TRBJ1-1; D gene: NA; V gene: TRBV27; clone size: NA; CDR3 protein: CASARGSNTEAFF; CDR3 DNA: TGTGCCAGCGCTCGGGGGTCGAACACTGAAGCTTTCTTT
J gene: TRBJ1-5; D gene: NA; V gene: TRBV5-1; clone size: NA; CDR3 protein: CASKPGLYSNQPQHF; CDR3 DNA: TGCGCCAGCAAGCCCGGTCTCTATAGCAATCAGCCCCAGCATTTT
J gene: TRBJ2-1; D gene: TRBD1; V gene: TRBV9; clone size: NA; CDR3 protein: CASSTGQRDNEQFF; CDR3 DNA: TGTGCCAGCAGCACGGGACAGAGGGACAATGAGCAGTTCTTC
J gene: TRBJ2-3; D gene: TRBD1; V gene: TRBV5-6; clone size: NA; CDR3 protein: CASSRQGRSTDTQYF; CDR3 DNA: TGTGCCAGCAGCCGACAGGGGAGAAGCACAGATACGCAGTATTTT
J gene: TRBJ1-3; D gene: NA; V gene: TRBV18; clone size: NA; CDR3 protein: CASSPEVLISGNTIYF; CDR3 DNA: TGTGCCAGCTCACCGGAGGTCCTTATCTCTGGAAACACCATATATTTT
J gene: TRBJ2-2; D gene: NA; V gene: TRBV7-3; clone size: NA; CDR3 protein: CASSLQPGTNTGELFF; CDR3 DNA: TGTGCCAGCAGCCTCCAGCCGGGGACGAACACCGGGGAGCTGTTTTTT
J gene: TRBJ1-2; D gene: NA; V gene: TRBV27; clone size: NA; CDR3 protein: CASRDALQGRDGYTF; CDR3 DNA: TGTGCCAGCAGGGATGCCCTACAGGGTAGGGATGGCTACACCTTC
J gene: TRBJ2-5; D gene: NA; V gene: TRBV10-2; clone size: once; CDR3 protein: CASSLQGQETQYF; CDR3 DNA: TGCGCCAGCAGCTTGCAGGGTCAAGAGACCCAGTACTTC
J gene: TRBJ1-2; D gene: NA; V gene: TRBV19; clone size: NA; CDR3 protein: CASSIMTTNYGYTF; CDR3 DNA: TGTGCCAGTAGTATAATGACTACTAACTATGGCTACACCTTC
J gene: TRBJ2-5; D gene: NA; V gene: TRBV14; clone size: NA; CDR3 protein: CASSQVAFPGETQYF; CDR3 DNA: TGTGCCAGCAGCCAAGTGGCTTTTCCGGGAGAGACCCAGTACTTC
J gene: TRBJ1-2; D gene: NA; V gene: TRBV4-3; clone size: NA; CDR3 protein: CASSQGQASYGYTF; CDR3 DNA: TGCGCCAGCAGCCAAGGACAGGCGTCCTATGGCTACACCTTC
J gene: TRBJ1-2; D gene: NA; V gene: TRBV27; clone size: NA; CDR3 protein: CASSIGGPGYGYTF; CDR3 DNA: TGTGCCAGCAGTATAGGAGGACCGGGTTATGGCTACACCTTC
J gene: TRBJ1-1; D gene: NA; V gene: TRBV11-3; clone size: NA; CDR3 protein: CASSLLTGRGTEAFF; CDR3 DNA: TGTGCCAGCAGCTTATTGACAGGCCGGGGAACTGAAGCTTTCTTT
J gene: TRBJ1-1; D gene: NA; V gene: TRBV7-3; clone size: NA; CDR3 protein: CASSQGGGNTEAFF; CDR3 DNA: TGTGCCAGCAGCCAAGGCGGGGGGAACACTGAAGCTTTCTTT
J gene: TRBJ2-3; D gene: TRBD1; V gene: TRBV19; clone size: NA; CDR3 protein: CASSSRDRPTDTQYF; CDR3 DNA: TGTGCCAGTAGTAGTCGGGACAGGCCGACAGATACGCAGTATTTT
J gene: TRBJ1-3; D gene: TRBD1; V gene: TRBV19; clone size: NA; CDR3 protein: CASRDYRGSGNTIYF; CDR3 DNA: TGTGCCAGTAGAGACTACAGGGGCTCTGGAAACACCATATATTTT
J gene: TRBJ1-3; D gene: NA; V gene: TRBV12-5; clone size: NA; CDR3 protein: CASGRHGSLYSGNTIYF; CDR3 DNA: TGTGCTAGTGGCCGCCACGGGAGCCTTTACTCTGGAAACACCATATATTTT
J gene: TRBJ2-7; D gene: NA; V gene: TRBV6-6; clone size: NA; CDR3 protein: CASSSATYEQYF; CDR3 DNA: TGTGCCAGCAGTAGCGCAACCTACGAGCAGTACTTC
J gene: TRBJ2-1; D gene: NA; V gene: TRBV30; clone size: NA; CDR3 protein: CAWSAESVGFF; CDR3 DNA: TGTGCCTGGAGTGCGGAGTCGGTAGGGTTCTTC
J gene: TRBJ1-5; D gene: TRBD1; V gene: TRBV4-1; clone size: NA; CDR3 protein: CASSPYQGVSNQPQHF; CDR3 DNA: TGCGCCAGCAGCCCGTATCAGGGGGTTAGCAATCAGCCCCAGCATTTT
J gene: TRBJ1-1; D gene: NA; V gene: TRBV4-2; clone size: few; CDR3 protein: CASSQGGSTEAFF; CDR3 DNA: TGTGCCAGCAGCCAGGGAGGAAGCACTGAAGCTTTCTTT
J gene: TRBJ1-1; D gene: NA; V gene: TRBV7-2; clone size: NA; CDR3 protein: CASSLGLQPMNTEAFF; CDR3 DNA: TGTGCCAGCAGCTTAGGACTACAGCCAATGAACACTGAAGCTTTCTTT
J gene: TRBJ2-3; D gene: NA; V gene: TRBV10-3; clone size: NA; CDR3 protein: CAIKISTGQGFTDTQYF; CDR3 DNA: TGTGCCATCAAGATAAGCACGGGGCAGGGGTTCACAGATACGCAGTATTTT
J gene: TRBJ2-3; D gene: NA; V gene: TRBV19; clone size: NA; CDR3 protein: CASSPGLNTDTQYF; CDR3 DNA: TGTGCCAGTAGTCCAGGCCTTAATACAGATACGCAGTATTTT
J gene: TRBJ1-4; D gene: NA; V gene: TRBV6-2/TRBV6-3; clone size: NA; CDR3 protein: CASSYSWQEKLFF; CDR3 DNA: TGTGCCAGCAGTTACTCGTGGCAGGAAAAACTGTTTTTT
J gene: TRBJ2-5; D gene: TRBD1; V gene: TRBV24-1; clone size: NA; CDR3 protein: CATSDLNRGSQETQYF; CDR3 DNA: TGTGCCACCAGTGATTTAAACAGGGGGAGTCAAGAGACCCAGTACTTC
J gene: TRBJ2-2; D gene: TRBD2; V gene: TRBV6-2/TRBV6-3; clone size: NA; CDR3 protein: CASSYALAGYTGELFF; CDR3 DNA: TGTGCCAGCAGTTACGCCCTAGCGGGTTACACCGGGGAGCTGTTTTTT
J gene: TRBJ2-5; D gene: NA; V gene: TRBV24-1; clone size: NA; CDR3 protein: CATVIREETQYF; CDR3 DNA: TGTGCCACCGTCATCAGGGAAGAGACCCAGTACTTC
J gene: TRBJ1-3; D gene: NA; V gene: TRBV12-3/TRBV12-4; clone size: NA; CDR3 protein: CASSFRGNTIYF; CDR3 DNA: TGTGCCAGCAGTTTCAGGGGTAACACCATATATTTT
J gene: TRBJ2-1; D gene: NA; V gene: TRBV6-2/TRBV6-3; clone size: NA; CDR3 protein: CASSYTGSSYNEQFF; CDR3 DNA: TGTGCCAGCAGTTACACCGGGAGCTCCTACAATGAGCAGTTCTTC
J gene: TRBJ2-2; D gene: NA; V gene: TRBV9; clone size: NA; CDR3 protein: CASSSRGELFF; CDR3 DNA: TGTGCCAGCAGCTCTCGCGGGGAGCTGTTTTTT
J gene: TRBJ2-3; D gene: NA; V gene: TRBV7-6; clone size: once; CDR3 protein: CASSSRTDTQYF; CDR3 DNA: TGTGCCAGCAGCTCCAGAACAGATACGCAGTATTTT
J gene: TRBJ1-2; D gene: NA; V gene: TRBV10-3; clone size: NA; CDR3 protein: CAISVAREHGYTF; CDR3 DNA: TGTGCCATCAGTGTAGCCAGGGAACATGGCTACACCTTC
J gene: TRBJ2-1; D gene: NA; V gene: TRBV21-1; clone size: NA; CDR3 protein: CASSKDGGKPSEQFF; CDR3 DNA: TGTGCCAGCAGCAAAGATGGGGGGAAACCTAGTGAGCAGTTCTTC
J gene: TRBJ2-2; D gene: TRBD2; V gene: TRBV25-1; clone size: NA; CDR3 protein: CASSGGLAIPPNTGELFF; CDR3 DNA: TGTGCCAGCAGTGGGGGACTAGCGATCCCCCCGAACACCGGGGAGCTGTTTTTT